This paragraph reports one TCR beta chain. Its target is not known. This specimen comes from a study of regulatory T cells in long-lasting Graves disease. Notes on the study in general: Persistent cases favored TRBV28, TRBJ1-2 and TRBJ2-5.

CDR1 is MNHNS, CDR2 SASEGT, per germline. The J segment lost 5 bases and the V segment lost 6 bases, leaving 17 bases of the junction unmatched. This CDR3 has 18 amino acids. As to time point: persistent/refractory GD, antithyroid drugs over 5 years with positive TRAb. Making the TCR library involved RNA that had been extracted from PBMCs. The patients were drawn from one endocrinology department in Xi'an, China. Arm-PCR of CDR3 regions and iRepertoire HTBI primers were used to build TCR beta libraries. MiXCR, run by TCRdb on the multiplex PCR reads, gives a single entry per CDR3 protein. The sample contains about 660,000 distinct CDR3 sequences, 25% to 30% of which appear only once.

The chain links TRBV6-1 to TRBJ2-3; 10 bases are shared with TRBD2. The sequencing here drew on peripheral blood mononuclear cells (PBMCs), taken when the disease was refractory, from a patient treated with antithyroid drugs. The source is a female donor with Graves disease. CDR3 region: CASRTKRISLAGVDTQYF. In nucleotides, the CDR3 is TGTGCCAGCAGAACCAAAAGAATCTCGCTAGCGGGAGTAGATACGCAGTATTTT.